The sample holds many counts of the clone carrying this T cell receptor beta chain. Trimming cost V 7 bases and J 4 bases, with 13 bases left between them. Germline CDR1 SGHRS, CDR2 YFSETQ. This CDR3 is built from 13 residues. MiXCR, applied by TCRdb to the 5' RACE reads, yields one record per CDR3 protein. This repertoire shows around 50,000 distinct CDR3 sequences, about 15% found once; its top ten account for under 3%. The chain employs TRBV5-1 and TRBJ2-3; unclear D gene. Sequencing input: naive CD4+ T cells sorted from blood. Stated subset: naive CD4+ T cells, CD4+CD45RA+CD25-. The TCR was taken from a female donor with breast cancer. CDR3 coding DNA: TGCGCCAGCGTCACTCCTGGGGCAGATACGCAGTATTTT. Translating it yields CASVTPGADTQYF.